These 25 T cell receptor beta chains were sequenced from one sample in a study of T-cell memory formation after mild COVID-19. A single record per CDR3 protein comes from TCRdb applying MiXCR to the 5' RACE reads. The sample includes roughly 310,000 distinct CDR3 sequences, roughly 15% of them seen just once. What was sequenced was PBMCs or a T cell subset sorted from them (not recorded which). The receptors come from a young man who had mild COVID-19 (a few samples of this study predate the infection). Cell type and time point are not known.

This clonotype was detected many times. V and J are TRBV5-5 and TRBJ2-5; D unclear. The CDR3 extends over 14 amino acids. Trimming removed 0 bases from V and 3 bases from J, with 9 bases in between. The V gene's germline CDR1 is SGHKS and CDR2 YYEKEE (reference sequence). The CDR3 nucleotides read TGTGCCAGCAGCTTGGGGGCAGCAAAAGAGACCCAGTACTTC. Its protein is CASSLGAAKETQYF.

The CDR3 loop reads CASSLVRGDFTDTQYF. The CDR3 DNA sequence: TGTGCCAGCAGCTTAGTTCGGGGGGATTTCACAGATACGCAGTATTTT. The chain employs TRBV7-8 and TRBJ2-3; 7 nucleotides align to TRBD2. Germline V lookup: CDR1 SGHVS, CDR2 FQNEAQ. After removal of 1 base from V and 2 bases from J, the junction contained 6 bases not matched to a gene. The CDR3 covers 16 residues.

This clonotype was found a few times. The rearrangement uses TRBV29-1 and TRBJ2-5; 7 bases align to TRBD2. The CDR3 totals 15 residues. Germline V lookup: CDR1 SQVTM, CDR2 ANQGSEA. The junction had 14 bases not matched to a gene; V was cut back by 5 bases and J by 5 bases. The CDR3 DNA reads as TGCAGCGTTCCTAGCGGAGCTTCATCTGAGGAGACCCAGTACTTC. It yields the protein CSVPSGASSEETQYF. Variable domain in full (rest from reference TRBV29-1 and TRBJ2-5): SAVISQKPSRDICQRGTSLTIQCQVDSQVTMMFWYRQQPGQSLTLIATANQGSEATYESGFVIDKFPISRPNLTFSTLTVSNMSPEDSSIYLCSVPSGASSEETQYFGPGTRLLVL.

Written as DNA, the CDR3 is TGCGCCAGCAGCCCCCACGGGGGAGATGTTGGGCAGTTCTTC. Translation gives CASSPHGGDVGQFF. This rearrangement joins TRBV4-1 to TRBJ2-1; D might be TRBD2 (6 bases). The CDR3 is 14 amino acids. Trimming shortened V by 4 bases and J by 12 bases, and 19 bases separated the two germline ends. Germline-derived CDR1 and CDR2 are MGHRA and YSYEKL.

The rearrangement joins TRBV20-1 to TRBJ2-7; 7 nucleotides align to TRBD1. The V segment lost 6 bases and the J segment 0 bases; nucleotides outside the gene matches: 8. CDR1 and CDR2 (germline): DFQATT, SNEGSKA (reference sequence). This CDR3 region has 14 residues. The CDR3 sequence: CSAQTGNNSYEQYV. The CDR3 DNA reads TGCAGTGCCCAGACAGGGAATAACTCCTACGAGCAGTACGTC.

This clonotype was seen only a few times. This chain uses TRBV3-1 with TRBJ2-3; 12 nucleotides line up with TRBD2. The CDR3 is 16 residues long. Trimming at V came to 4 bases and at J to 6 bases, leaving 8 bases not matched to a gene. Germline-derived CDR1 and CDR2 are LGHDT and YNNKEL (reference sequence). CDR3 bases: TGTGCCAGCAGCCCACTAGCGGGGGGCCTAGTGGATACGCAGTATTTT. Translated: CASSPLAGGLVDTQYF.

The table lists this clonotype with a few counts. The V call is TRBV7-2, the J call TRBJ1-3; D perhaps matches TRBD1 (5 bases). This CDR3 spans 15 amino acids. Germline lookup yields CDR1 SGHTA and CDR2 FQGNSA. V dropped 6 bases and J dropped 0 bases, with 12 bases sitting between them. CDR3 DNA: TGTGCCAGCAGACCAGACAGCCCCTCTGGAAACACCATATATTTT. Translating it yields CASRPDSPSGNTIYF. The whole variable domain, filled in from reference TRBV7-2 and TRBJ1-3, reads GAGVSQSPSNKVTEKGKDVELRCDPISGHTALYWYRQSLGQGLEFLIYFQGNSAPDKSGLPSDRFSAERTGGSVSTLTIQRTQQEDSAVYLCASRPDSPSGNTIYFGEGSWLTVV.

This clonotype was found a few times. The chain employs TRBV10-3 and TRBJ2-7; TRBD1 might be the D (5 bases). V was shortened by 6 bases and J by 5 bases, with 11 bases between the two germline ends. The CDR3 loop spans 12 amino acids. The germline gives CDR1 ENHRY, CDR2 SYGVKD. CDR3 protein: CAISQGLDEQYF. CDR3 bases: TGTGCCATCAGCCAGGGCCTGGACGAGCAGTACTTC.

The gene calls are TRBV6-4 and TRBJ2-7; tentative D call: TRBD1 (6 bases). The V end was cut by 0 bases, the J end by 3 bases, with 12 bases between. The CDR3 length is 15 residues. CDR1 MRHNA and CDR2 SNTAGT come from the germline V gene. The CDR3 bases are TGTGCCAGCAGTGACTCTTGTCAGGGGATCTACGAGCAGTACTTC. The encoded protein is CASSDSCQGIYEQYF.

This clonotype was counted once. DNA of the CDR3: TGTGCTAGTGGTTTGACCCCCTACGGACCCCTCCACTTT. This sequence encodes CASGLTPYGPLHF. The V gene is TRBV12-5, the J gene TRBJ1-6; D remains ambiguous. This CDR3 is 13 amino acids long. Germline V gene lookup returns CDR1 LGHNT and CDR2 FRNRAP. V lost 2 bases and J 12 bases, leaving 11 bases between the germline ends.

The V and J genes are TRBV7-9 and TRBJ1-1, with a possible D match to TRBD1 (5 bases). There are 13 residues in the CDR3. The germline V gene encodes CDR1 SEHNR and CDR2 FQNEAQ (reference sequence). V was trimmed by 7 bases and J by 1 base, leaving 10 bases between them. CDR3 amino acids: CASTPGGNTEAFF. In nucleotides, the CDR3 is TGTGCCAGCACCCCTGGGGGGAACACTGAAGCTTTCTTT.

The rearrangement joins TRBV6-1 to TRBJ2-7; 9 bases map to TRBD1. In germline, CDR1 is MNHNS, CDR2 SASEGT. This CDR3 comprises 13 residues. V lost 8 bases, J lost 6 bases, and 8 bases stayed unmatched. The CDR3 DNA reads TGTGCCAGCCGCCGACAGGGGGTAGTCGAGCAGTACTTC. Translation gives CASRRQGVVEQYF.

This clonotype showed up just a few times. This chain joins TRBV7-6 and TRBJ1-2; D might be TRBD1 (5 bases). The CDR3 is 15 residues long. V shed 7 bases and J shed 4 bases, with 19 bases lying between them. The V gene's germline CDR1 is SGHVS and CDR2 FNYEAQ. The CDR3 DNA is TGTGCCAGCAATTCCTATTTCAGGGACGGCTATGGCTACACCTTC. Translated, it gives CASNSYFRDGYGYTF.

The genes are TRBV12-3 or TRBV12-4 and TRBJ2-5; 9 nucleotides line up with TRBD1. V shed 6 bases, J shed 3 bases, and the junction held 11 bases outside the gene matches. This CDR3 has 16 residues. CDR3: CASSHTGGDSKETQYF. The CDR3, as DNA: TGTGCCAGCAGCCACACAGGGGGCGATTCCAAAGAGACCCAGTACTTC.

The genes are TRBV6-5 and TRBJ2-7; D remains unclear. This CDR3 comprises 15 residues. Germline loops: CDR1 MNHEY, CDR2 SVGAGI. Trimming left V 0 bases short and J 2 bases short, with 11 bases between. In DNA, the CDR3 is TGTGCCAGCAGTTACTCAGCAAATGCTGCCTACGAGCAGTACTTC. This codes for CASSYSANAAYEQYF.

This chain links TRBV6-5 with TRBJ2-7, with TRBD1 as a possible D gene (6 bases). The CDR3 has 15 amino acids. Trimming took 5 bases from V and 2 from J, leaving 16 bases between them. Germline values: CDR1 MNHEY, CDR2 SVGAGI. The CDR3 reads CASSGVGATAYEQYF. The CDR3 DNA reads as TGTGCCAGCAGTGGGGTGGGGGCAACCGCCTACGAGCAGTACTTC.

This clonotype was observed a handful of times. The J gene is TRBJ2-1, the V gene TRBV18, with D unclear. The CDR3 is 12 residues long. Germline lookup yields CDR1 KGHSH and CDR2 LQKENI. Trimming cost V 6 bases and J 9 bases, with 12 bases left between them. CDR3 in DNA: TGTGCCAGCTCTCCCCCGTTACGTGAGCAGTTCTTC. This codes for CASSPPLREQFF.

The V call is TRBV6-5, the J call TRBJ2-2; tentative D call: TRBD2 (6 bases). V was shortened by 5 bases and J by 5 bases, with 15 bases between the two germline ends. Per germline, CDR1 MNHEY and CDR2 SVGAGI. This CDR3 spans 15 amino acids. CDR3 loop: CASSRDSGVTGELFF. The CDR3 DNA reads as TGTGCCAGCAGTCGGGATAGCGGTGTTACCGGGGAGCTGTTTTTT.

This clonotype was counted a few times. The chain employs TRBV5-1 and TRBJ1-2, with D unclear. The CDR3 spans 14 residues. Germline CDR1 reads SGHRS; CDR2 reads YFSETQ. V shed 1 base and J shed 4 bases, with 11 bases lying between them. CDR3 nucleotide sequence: TGCGCCAGCAGCTTGAGTAGGGAGGGCTATGGCTACACCTTC. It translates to CASSLSREGYGYTF.

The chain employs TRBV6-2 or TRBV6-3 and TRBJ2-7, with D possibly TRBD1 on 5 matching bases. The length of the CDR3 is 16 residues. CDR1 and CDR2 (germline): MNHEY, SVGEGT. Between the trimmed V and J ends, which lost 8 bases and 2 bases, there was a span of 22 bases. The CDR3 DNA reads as TGTGCCAGCTGGGGCCGAAGCTCGGGCGGCACCTACGAGCAGTACGTC. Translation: CASWGRSSGGTYEQYV.

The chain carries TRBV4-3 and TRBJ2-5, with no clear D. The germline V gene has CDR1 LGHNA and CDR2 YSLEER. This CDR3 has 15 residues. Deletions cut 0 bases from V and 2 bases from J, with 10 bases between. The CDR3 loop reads CASSQDVSIQETQYF. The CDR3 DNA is TGCGCCAGCAGCCAAGATGTCAGTATACAAGAGACCCAGTACTTC.

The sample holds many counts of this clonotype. CDR3 sequence (DNA): TGTGCCAGCAGCTTAGACAGATACTCCTACGAGCAGTACGTC. This codes for CASSLDRYSYEQYV. J is TRBJ2-7 and V is TRBV7-2; no clear D gene. This CDR3 region has 14 residues. CDR1 SGHTA and CDR2 FQGNSA come from the germline V gene. The V and J ends lost 1 base and 0 bases respectively, with 7 bases between them.

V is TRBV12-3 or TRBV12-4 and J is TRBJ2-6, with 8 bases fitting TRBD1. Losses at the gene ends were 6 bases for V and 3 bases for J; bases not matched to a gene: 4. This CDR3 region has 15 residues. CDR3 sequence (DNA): TGTGCCAGCAGCAAGGACAGGGTTGGGGCCAACGTCCTGACTTTC. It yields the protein CASSKDRVGANVLTF.

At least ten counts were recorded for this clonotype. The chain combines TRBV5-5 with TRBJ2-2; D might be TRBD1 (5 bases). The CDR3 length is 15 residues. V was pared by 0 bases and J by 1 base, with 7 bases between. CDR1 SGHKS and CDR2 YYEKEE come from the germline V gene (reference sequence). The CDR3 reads CASSLVGLNTGELFF. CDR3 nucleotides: TGTGCCAGCAGCTTGGTGGGGCTGAACACCGGGGAGCTGTTTTTT.

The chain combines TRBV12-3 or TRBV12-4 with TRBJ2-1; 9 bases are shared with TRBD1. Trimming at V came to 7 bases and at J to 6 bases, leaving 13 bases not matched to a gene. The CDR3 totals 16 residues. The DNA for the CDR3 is TGTGCCAGCAACGCGGGACAGGGAAGGAGGTCCAATGAGCAGTTCTTC. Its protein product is CASNAGQGRRSNEQFF.